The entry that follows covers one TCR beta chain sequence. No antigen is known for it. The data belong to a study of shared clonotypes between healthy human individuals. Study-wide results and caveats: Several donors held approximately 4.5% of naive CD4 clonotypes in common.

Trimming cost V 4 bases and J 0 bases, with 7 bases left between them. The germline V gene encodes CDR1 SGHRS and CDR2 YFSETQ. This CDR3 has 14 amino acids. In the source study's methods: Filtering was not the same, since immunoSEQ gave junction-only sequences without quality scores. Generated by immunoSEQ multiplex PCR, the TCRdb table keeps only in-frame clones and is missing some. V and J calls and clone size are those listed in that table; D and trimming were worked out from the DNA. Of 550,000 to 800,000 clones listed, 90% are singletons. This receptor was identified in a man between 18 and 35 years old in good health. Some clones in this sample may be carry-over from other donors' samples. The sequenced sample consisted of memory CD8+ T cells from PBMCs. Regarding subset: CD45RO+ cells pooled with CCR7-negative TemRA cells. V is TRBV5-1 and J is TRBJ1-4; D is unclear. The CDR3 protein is CASSPTTTNEKLFF. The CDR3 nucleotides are TGCGCCAGCAGCCCTACGACAACTAATGAAAAACTGTTTTTT.